Presented here are 5 T cell receptor beta chains from one specimen sequenced in a study of blood T cells in healthy people across ages. The authors ran a second PCR of about 7 to 12 cycles using a sample-barcoded 5' primer and a J-beta primer mix. TCRdb re-called the 5' RACE reads through MiXCR, storing one row per CDR3 protein. The table has over 1,500,000 distinct CDR3 sequences, 39% seen once. Sequencing input: blood. These receptors all come from a human donor in good health.

This clonotype came up once. Being one base from a much bigger clone, this may be a read error. The gene calls are TRBV11-1 and TRBJ2-5; D may be TRBD1 (6 bases). Germline CDR1 SGHAT, CDR2 FQDESV (reference sequence). CDR3 length equals 16 residues. Trimming took off 5 bases at V and 11 bases at J, with 27 bases between the two ends. As DNA, the CDR3 is TGTGCCAGCAGCCCCGGACAGAAGATGTGGAACAATGAGCAGTACTTC. Encoded protein: CASSPGQKMWNNEQYF.

This clonotype showed up just a few times. The CDR3 DNA sequence: TGCAGCGCCGAACAGAGCATGAACACTGAAGCTTTCTTT. This sequence encodes CSAEQSMNTEAFF. This chain connects TRBV29-1 to TRBJ1-1; D not resolved. V lost 7 bases and J lost 0, with 12 bases in between. The CDR3 extends over 13 amino acids. Germline CDR1 and CDR2: SQVTM and ANQGSEA. Full variable domain (outside the CDR3, taken from reference TRBV29-1 and TRBJ1-1): SAVISQKPSRDICQRGTSLTIQCQVDSQVTMMFWYRQQPGQSLTLIATANQGSEATYESGFVIDKFPISRPNLTFSTLTVSNMSPEDSSIYLCSAEQSMNTEAFFGQGTRLTVV.

With respect to this clonotype: One end of the junction does not line up with germline, which may come from a read error. The DNA of the CDR3 is TGTGCCAGCAGCTTGGGAGGCAGGGCCGGCTACGAGCAGTACTTC. Translating it yields CASSLGGRAGYEQYF. This chain connects TRBV5-1 to TRBJ2-7; possible D gene TRBD2, 6 bases. This CDR3 has 15 residues. Germline CDR1 and CDR2: SGHRS and YFSETQ.

Points on this clonotype: No conserved phenylalanine or tryptophan ends this CDR3, so it is likely a read error. This sequence joins TRBV4-1 and TRBJ2-5, with no clear D. Trimming shortened V by 1 base and J by 5 bases, and 8 bases separated the two germline ends. CDR3 length equals 13 residues. Germline V gene lookup returns CDR1 MGHRA and CDR2 YSYEKL. The CDR3 region has the DNA TGCGCCAGCAGCCAAGCAGGAGTGGAGACCCAGTACTGC. Translating gives CASSQAGVETQYC.

This chain joins TRBV7-8 and TRBJ1-5, with D possibly matching TRBD1 (5 bases). The CDR3 is 16 residues long. Germline CDR1 reads SGHVS; CDR2 reads FQNEAQ. Trimming cost V 5 bases and J 4 bases, with 18 bases left between them. DNA of the CDR3: TGTGCCAGCAGCCCGAGCCCCTCAGGGACGAATCAGCCCCAGCATTTT. This codes for CASSPSPSGTNQPQHF.